Sequencing of this T cell receptor beta chain was carried out in a study of blood T cell repertoires in COVID-19. Study at large: Samples came from the United States, Italy and Spain, spanning acute and convalescent COVID-19. The analysed material was cDNA or gDNA that came from T cells, B-cell-depleted T cells, or PBMCs.

There are 16 residues in the CDR3. The V end lost 5 bases, the J end lost 5 bases, and 20 bases lay between the germline ends. The V gene's germline CDR1 is SGHAT and CDR2 FQNNGV. Study processing details: Nucleated cell number was recorded as an estimate derived from reference gene primer amplification. Data came from immunoSEQ multiplex PCR; TCRdb stores just in-frame clones and leaves some out. V and J calls plus clone size are reproduced from that table; the DNA served to infer D and trimming. Of 14,000 or so clones listed, 73% are singletons. The TCR comes from a boy younger than 10 with active or convalescent COVID-19. Sequencing used peripheral blood. The chain combines TRBV11-2 with TRBJ2-3, with a possible D match to TRBD2 (6 bases). The CDR3 nucleotides are TGTGCCAGCAGCCCCCGACTAGAGGGCCGGGGAGATACGCAGTATTTT. This sequence encodes CASSPRLEGRGDTQYF. The whole variable domain, filled in from reference TRBV11-2 and TRBJ2-3, reads EAGVAQSPRYKIIEKRQSVAFWCNPISGHATLYWYQQILGQGPKLLIQFQNNGVVDDSQLPKDRFSAERLKGVDSTLKIQPAKLEDSAVYLCASSPRLEGRGDTQYFGPGTRLTVL.